This T cell receptor (beta chain) was sequenced during a study of cytomegalovirus exposure and HLA in healthy donors. About the research overall: Early release data held approximately 81 million unique TCRs from HLA-typed donors.

The length of the CDR3 is 16 residues. Trimming left V 4 bases short and J 5 bases short, with 17 bases between. The germline gives CDR1 LNHDA, CDR2 SQIVND (reference sequence). PCR used 60 Vbeta primers and 13 Jbeta primers. Profiled with immunoSEQ multiplex PCR; TCRdb holds only in-frame clones, not every one. In the table there are under 200,000 clones, roughly two thirds of which are singletons. Source material: PBMCs. This rearrangement joins TRBV19 to TRBJ1-4, with TRBD1 as a possible D gene (5 bases). The receptor comes from a woman in her twenties or thirties in good health and CMV-seronegative. The CDR3 here is CASSNVQSGGNEKLFF. Written as DNA, the CDR3 is TGTGCCAGTAGTAATGTTCAGAGCGGGGGGAATGAAAAACTGTTTTTT. Variable domain in full (rest from reference TRBV19 and TRBJ1-4): DGGITQSPKYLFRKEGQNVTLSCEQNLNHDAMYWYRQDPGQGLRLIYYSQIVNDFQKGDIAEGYSVSREKKESFPLTVTSAQKNPTAFYLCASSNVQSGGNEKLFFGSGTQLSVL.